The subject of this entry is one TCR beta chain. Its target is not known. Sequenced by immunoSEQ multiplex PCR; TCRdb stores in-frame clones only, minus some. The table shows more than 95,000 clones, with approximately 74% occurring only once. The sample is drawn from a study of radiotherapy plus CTLA-4 blockade in lung cancer. Findings and limits, study-wide: Clones of tumor-derived TCRs expanded in blood after radiotherapy plus ipilimumab.

Germline assignment: CDR1 LNHNV and CDR2 YYDKDF (reference sequence). Trimming took 5 bases from V and 6 from J; bases not matched to a gene: 8. This CDR3 contains 15 residues. The chain couples TRBV15 to TRBJ2-1, with 9 bases identical to TRBD2. The sample was peripheral blood, taken from a patient treated with radiotherapy plus ipilimumab. The TCR comes from a human donor with non-small cell lung cancer who had a partial response to radiotherapy plus ipilimumab. Some clones in this sample may be carry-over from other donors' samples. Here the CDR3 DNA reads TGTGCCACCAGCTCTAGCGGGACGTTTCCCAATGAGCAGTTCTTC. Its translation is CATSSSGTFPNEQFF.